These 10 T cell receptor beta chains share one sample of origin, sequenced in a study of CD8+ T cells in alopecia areata. Extracted RNA was reverse transcribed into cDNA, the sequencing template. TCRdb keeps only in-frame clones here, not all; method: immunoSEQ multiplex PCR. The sample includes fewer than 100,000 clones, around two fifths of them seen just once. Sequenced sample: CD4+ T cells sorted from blood. Source of these receptors: a human donor with alopecia areata.

This clone was recorded only once. The rearrangement joins TRBV5-1 to TRBJ1-5; weak D call: TRBD1 (5 bases). Trimming cost V 3 bases and J 1 base, with 5 bases left between them. This CDR3 region has 13 residues. The germline gives CDR1 SGHRS, CDR2 YFSETQ. CDR3 nucleotide sequence: TGCGCCAGCAGCTGGGACAGCAATCAGCCCCAGCATTTT. This sequence encodes CASSWDSNQPQHF.

The chain employs TRBV4-3 and TRBJ2-1; 8 bases match TRBD1. The V gene's germline CDR1 is LGHNA and CDR2 YSLEER. The V and J ends lost 0 bases and 4 bases, in that order; junction bases with no gene match: 5. The CDR3 sequence is 16 residues long. The CDR3 protein is CASSQDKGTGYNEQFF. The DNA of the CDR3 is TGCGCCAGCAGCCAAGATAAAGGGACAGGTTACAATGAGCAGTTCTTC.

The chain combines TRBV30 with TRBJ1-1; D is unclear. The length of the CDR3 is 14 residues. Germline lookup yields CDR1 GTSNPN and CDR2 SVGIG (reference sequence). Trimming removed 2 bases at V and 0 bases at J, with 10 bases between. The DNA for the CDR3 is TGTGCCTGGAGTTCAAACAGCTTGAACACTGAAGCTTTCTTT. Protein product: CAWSSNSLNTEAFF. Based on the CDR3 plus reference TRBV30 and TRBJ1-1, the full variable domain is SQTIHQWPATLVQPVGSPLSLECTVEGTSNPNLYWYRQAAGRGLQLLFYSVGIGQISSEVPQNLSASRPQDRQFILSSKKLLLSDSGFYLCAWSSNSLNTEAFFGQGTRLTVV.

V and J are TRBV11-2 and TRBJ2-1; 7 bases fit TRBD1. The CDR3 has 15 amino acids. The ends lost 5 bases at V and 2 bases at J; junction bases unmatched: 6. Germline CDR1 SGHAT, CDR2 FQNNGV. CDR3 amino acids: CASSPNRGTYNEQFF. In nucleotides, the CDR3 is TGTGCCAGCAGCCCCAACAGGGGCACCTACAATGAGCAGTTCTTC.

This clone showed up just a few times. The chain links TRBV28 to TRBJ2-4; D unresolved. Per germline, CDR1 MDHEN and CDR2 SYDVKM. V lost 6 bases, J lost 5 bases, and 11 bases lay in between. The CDR3 extends over 13 amino acids. The CDR3, as DNA: TGTGCCAGCAGACTAAGTCGCCAAAACATTCAGTACTTC. It codes for CASRLSRQNIQYF.

The chain has TRBV30 and TRBJ2-1, with 8 bases aligning to TRBD2. Looked up from germline, CDR1 is GTSNPN and CDR2 is SVGIG (reference sequence). The CDR3 is 12 amino acids. V dropped 4 bases and J dropped 8; count of bases not matched to a gene: 4. The CDR3, as DNA: TGTGCCTGGACGGGAGGGCCCTATGAGCAGTTCTTC. It codes for CAWTGGPYEQFF.

This sequence joins TRBV4-1 and TRBJ2-5; the D is unclear. V was trimmed by 4 bases and J by 1 base, leaving 7 bases between them. The length of the CDR3 is 13 residues. Germline V CDR1 and CDR2: MGHRA, YSYEKL. The CDR3 coding sequence is TGCGCCAGCAGCCGGGCGATCCAAGAGACCCAGTACTTC. Protein product: CASSRAIQETQYF.

CDR3 bases: TGTGCCAGCAGCACGGGACAGCACCAAGAGACCCAGTACTTC. Translating gives CASSTGQHQETQYF. The gene calls are TRBV7-9 and TRBJ2-5, with 7 bases identical to TRBD1. The germline gives CDR1 SEHNR, CDR2 FQNEAQ (reference sequence). The CDR3 covers 14 residues. The trim removed 5 bases at V and 0 bases at J, leaving 3 bases unmatched.

This clone was seen only once. This rearrangement joins TRBV4-1 to TRBJ2-6; 10 nucleotides line up with TRBD1. CDR3 length equals 18 residues. The germline CDR1 and CDR2 sequences are MGHRA and YSYEKL. V shed 1 base, J shed 0 bases, and the junction held 3 bases outside the gene matches. The CDR3: CASSQGTGGGSGANVLTF. The CDR3 nucleotides read TGCGCCAGCAGCCAAGGGACAGGGGGGGGCTCTGGGGCCAACGTCCTGACTTTC.

The table lists this clone with a few counts. The gene calls are TRBV29-1 and TRBJ2-6; a weak D match, TRBD2 (5 bases). The CDR3 has 17 residues. Trimming shortened V by 6 bases and J by 2 bases, and 20 bases separated the two germline ends. In germline, CDR1 is SQVTM, CDR2 ANQGSEA. The CDR3 DNA sequence: TGCAGCGTCAGAATCCGGGAACGTGGACCTGGGGCCAACGTCCTGACTTTC. Protein: CSVRIRERGPGANVLTF.